Below, 5 T cell receptor beta chains from the same sample are listed, as sequenced in a study of cytomegalovirus exposure and HLA in healthy donors. Primers: 60 Vbeta forward and 13 Jbeta reverse. The table came from immunoSEQ multiplex PCR; TCRdb's copy has only in-frame clones and leaves some out. Of about 190,000 clones listed, approximately 86% are singletons. Material: PBMCs. The receptors originated from a boy younger than 10 in good health and CMV-seronegative.

This clone was seen just once. The rearrangement joins TRBV28 to TRBJ1-1; D gene unclear. Germline V gene sequence: CDR1 MDHEN, CDR2 SYDVKM. V lost 2 bases to trimming and J lost 6 bases, with 7 bases between them. This CDR3 region has 12 residues. The CDR3 DNA is TGTGCCAGCAGTTTAGGAGGCGCTGAAGCTTTCTTT. Residues: CASSLGGAEAFF.

V usage is TRBV27 and J usage is TRBJ2-7; TRBD2 matches 12 bases. Per germline, CDR1 MNHEY and CDR2 SMNVEV (reference sequence). V dropped 3 bases and J dropped 3; count of bases not matched to a gene: 9. The CDR3 extends over 17 amino acids. This chain's CDR3 is CASSLLAGGPPNYEQYF. For the CDR3, the DNA is TGTGCCAGCAGTTTGCTAGCGGGAGGGCCTCCAAACTACGAGCAGTACTTC.

The rearrangement uses TRBV18 and TRBJ2-5; D unresolved. The V gene lost 3 bases and the J gene lost 2 bases, with 10 bases spanning the gap. The CDR3 sequence is 14 residues long. Germline assignment: CDR1 KGHSH and CDR2 LQKENI. CDR3: CASSPRALQETQYF. For the CDR3, the DNA is TGTGCCAGCTCACCCCGCGCACTGCAAGAGACCCAGTACTTC.

The V call is TRBV5-4, the J call TRBJ2-4; D is undetermined. The CDR3 covers 14 residues. V lost 1 base, J lost 4 bases, and 9 bases lay in between. Germline V gives CDR1 SGHNT, CDR2 YYREEE (reference sequence). As DNA, the CDR3 is TGTGCCAGCAGCTTGAAAGGAGCTAAAAACATTCAGTACTTC. This gives the protein CASSLKGAKNIQYF. The full variable domain, in which reference TRBV5-4 and TRBJ2-4 provide the parts outside the CDR3, is ETGVTQSPTHLIKTRGQQVTLRCSSQSGHNTVSWYQQALGQGPQFIFQYYREEENGRGNFPPRFSGLQFPNYSSELNVNALELDDSALYLCASSLKGAKNIQYFGAGTRLSVL.

This clone was detected only a few times. In DNA form, the CDR3 reads TGTGCCAGCAGTCCACGACGAGGCGTGAACACCATATATTTT. This codes for CASSPRRGVNTIYF. The chain links TRBV6-6 to TRBJ1-3, with D hard to call. With 5 bases removed from V and 7 bases from J, the gap between germline ends came to 15 bases. Germline V gene sequence: CDR1 MNHNY, CDR2 SVGAGI (reference sequence). The CDR3 covers 14 residues.